One sample yielded the 14 T cell receptor beta chains listed below, sequenced in a study of blood T cells in healthy people across ages. Next came a second PCR, run for about 7 to 12 cycles, which used a sample-barcoded 5' primer along with a J-beta primer mix. TCRdb used MiXCR to reprocess the 5' RACE reads, holding one entry per CDR3 protein. The data contain approximately 900,000 distinct CDR3 sequences, around 49% of them singletons. The sample taken for sequencing was blood. Every receptor here comes from a man between 25 and 39 years old in good health.

This clonotype showed up just once. The rearrangement uses TRBV7-6 and TRBJ1-4, with D possibly being TRBD1 (6 bases). V was clipped by 5 bases and J by 5 bases, with 24 bases between them. The CDR3 length is 18 residues. The germline gives CDR1 SGHVS, CDR2 FNYEAQ. CDR3 amino acids: CASSPKGRVKGENEKLFF. The CDR3 coding sequence is TGTGCCAGCAGCCCTAAAGGCAGGGTTAAGGGGGAGAATGAAAAACTGTTTTTT.

The sample holds a few counts of this clonotype. This rearrangement joins TRBV7-2 to TRBJ1-1, with D tentatively TRBD1 (5 bases). This CDR3 is 15 amino acids long. The V and J ends lost 1 base and 0 bases respectively, with 9 bases between them. In germline, CDR1 is SGHTA, CDR2 FQGNSA. The CDR3 loop reads CASSLEGVMNTEAFF. Here the CDR3 DNA reads TGTGCCAGCAGCTTAGAAGGGGTGATGAACACTGAAGCTTTCTTT.

The J gene is TRBJ2-1, the V gene TRBV12-3 or TRBV12-4; D might be TRBD1 or TRBD2, each matching 6 bases. The CDR3 contains 15 residues. V was pared by 6 bases and J by 7 bases, with 19 bases between. The CDR3 spells CASRETDGGGNEQFF. In DNA form, the CDR3 reads TGTGCCAGCAGGGAGACGGACGGAGGGGGGAATGAGCAGTTCTTC.

This clonotype came up once. The chain is built from TRBV10-3 and TRBJ2-1; D is possibly TRBD1 or TRBD2 (6 bases each). Matching the DNA end better, TRBJ2-7 makes the J call doubtful. The CDR3 is made up of 13 amino acids. The germline gives CDR1 ENHRY, CDR2 SYGVKD. As DNA, the CDR3 is TGTGCCATCAGTGATAGGGGGGCCAATGAGCAGTACTTC. Amino acids: CAISDRGANEQYF.

This clonotype was found many times. The chain joins TRBV5-4 to TRBJ2-4; 8 bases fit TRBD1. Trimming removed 5 bases from V and 2 bases from J; junction bases left unmatched: 6. The V gene's germline CDR1 is SGHNT and CDR2 YYREEE (reference sequence). CDR3 size: 15 residues. The CDR3 region has the DNA TGTGCCAGCAGTCGGGACAGGTCGACCAAAAACATTCAGTACTTC. This gives the protein CASSRDRSTKNIQYF.

J is TRBJ2-3 and V is TRBV20-1; TRBD2 aligns across 7 bases. Germline CDR1 and CDR2: DFQATT and SNEGSKA (reference sequence). The CDR3 has 17 residues. With V trimmed by 0 bases and J by 5 bases, 14 bases remained unmatched. CDR3 residues: CSARDPVASGRRDTQYF. CDR3 sequence (DNA): TGCAGTGCTAGAGATCCGGTAGCTAGCGGAAGACGAGATACGCAGTATTTT.

V and J are TRBV5-1 and TRBJ1-1; tentative D call: TRBD1 (5 bases). The V gene lost 4 bases and the J gene lost 0 bases, with 10 bases spanning the gap. CDR1 and CDR2 (germline): SGHRS, YFSETQ. This CDR3 has 14 residues. CDR3: CASSGGSMNTEAFF. DNA for the CDR3: TGCGCCAGCAGCGGGGGGTCAATGAACACTGAAGCTTTCTTT.

The rearrangement uses TRBV6-5 and TRBJ1-2; TRBD1 agrees at 9 bases. Germline V gene data show CDR1 as MNHEY and CDR2 as SVGAGI. The CDR3 is 15 residues long. V shed 6 bases, J shed 7 bases, and the junction held 12 bases outside the gene matches. CDR3 sequence reads: CASSGLGQGFGGYTF. CDR3 coding DNA: TGTGCCAGCAGCGGACTGGGACAGGGCTTTGGTGGCTACACCTTC.

The V gene is TRBV3-1, the J gene TRBJ2-1; 15 bases align to TRBD2. Germline V CDR1 and CDR2: LGHDT, YNNKEL (reference sequence). With V trimmed by 5 bases and J by 0 bases, 8 bases remained unmatched. The CDR3 has 19 amino acids. As DNA, the CDR3 is TGTGCCAGCAGCAATATCGGACTAGCGGGGGGGCGCTCCTACAATGAGCAGTTCTTC. This codes for CASSNIGLAGGRSYNEQFF.

A word on this clonotype: One end of the junction is discordant with germline, which a read error may explain. This sequence joins TRBV29-1 and TRBJ1-4, with D tentatively TRBD1 (6 bases). This CDR3 region has 14 residues. The V gene's germline CDR1 is SQVTM and CDR2 ANQGSEA. CDR3 nucleotide sequence: TGCAGCACCCACAACGGGGGCTTGGGTGAAGAACTGTTTTTT. Amino acids: CSTHNGGLGEELFF. The full variable domain, its missing parts supplied by reference TRBV29-1 and TRBJ1-4, is SAVISQKPSRDICQRGTSLTIQCQVDSQVTMMFWYRQQPGQSLTLIATANQGSEATYESGFVIDKFPISRPNLTFSTLTVSNMSPEDSSIYLCSTHNGGLGEELFFGSGTQLSVL.

V and J are TRBV6-1 and TRBJ1-5; possibly TRBD1 for D (5 bases). Germline V gene lookup returns CDR1 MNHNS and CDR2 SASEGT. CDR3 length equals 15 residues. V lost 1 base and J 6 bases, leaving 13 bases between the germline ends. CDR3 protein: CASSEEGQGLQPQHF. The CDR3 DNA reads as TGTGCCAGCAGTGAAGAGGGGCAGGGTCTTCAGCCCCAGCATTTT.

This chain uses TRBV7-2 with TRBJ2-2; a weak D match, TRBD2 (7 bases). The germline CDR1 and CDR2 sequences are SGHTA and FQGNSA. This CDR3 spans 15 amino acids. The V and J ends lost 7 bases and 1 base respectively, with 13 bases between them. CDR3 bases: TGTGCCAGCATCTCAGGGGAGGGGAACACCGGGGAGCTGTTTTTT. It encodes CASISGEGNTGELFF.

The CDR3: CSAPSGTSYEQYF. The CDR3 DNA sequence: TGCAGTGCTCCGTCCGGGACATCCTACGAGCAGTACTTC. This chain links TRBV20-1 with TRBJ2-7, with D maybe TRBD1 (6 bases). The V end was cut by 5 bases, the J end by 1 base, with 12 bases between. The germline CDR1 and CDR2 sequences are DFQATT and SNEGSKA (reference sequence). The CDR3 has 13 amino acids.

This clonotype was found a few times. The chain recombines TRBV4-1 with TRBJ2-3; 8 positions agree with TRBD1. CDR1 and CDR2 (germline): MGHRA, YSYEKL. Losses at the gene ends were 6 bases for V and 4 bases for J; bases not matched to a gene: 9. The CDR3 runs to 15 residues. The CDR3 loop reads CASSSGQGAADTQYF. DNA for the CDR3: TGCGCCAGCAGTTCCGGACAGGGAGCCGCAGATACGCAGTATTTT.